This T cell receptor beta chain was sequenced for a study of identifying expanded T cells in peripheral blood. TCRdb's copy holds only in-frame clones and misses some; the assay was immunoSEQ multiplex PCR. The top ten hold 3% to 4% of the sample, which has some 120,000 clones, around 84% seen once. This CDR3 has 13 residues. Germline lookup yields CDR1 SGDLS and CDR2 YYNGEE. The germline V and J ends were trimmed by 3 bases and 1 base, with 7 bases remaining between them. This chain links TRBV9 with TRBJ2-5; a possible D gene is TRBD1 (5 bases). The clonotype comes from a person aged 18-69 years in good health. Sequencing was performed on blood. DNA for the CDR3: TGTGCCAGCAGCGGCAGGGTCCAAGAGACCCAGTACTTC. Protein sequence: CASSGRVQETQYF.